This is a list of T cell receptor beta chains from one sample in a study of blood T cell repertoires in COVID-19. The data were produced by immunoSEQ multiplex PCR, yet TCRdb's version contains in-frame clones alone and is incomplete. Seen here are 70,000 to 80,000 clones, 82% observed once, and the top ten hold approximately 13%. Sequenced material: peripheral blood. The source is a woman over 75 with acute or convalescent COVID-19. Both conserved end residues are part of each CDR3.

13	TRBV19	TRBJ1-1	CASSAGGLTEAFF
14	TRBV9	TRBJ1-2	CASTAPRDHYGYTF
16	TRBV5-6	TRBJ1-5	CASSWGTSGGNQPQHF
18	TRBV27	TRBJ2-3	CASSLRSHQGRRTDTQYF
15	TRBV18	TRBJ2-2	CASSPQRKNTGELFF
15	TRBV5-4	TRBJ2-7	CASSLGSRVGYEQYF
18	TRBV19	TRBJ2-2	CASSMGPTSGRNTGELFF
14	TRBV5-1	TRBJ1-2	CASSSDRGGLRYTF
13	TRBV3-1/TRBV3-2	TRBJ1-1	CASRQGANTEAFF
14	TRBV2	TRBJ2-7	CASSDGGNYYEQYF
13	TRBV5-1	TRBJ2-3	CASTPVGGDTQYF
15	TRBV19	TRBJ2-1	CASRALAGAAREQFF
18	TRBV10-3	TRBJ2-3	CAISPGRRTGGSTDTQYF
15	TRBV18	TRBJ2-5	CATRPTRGLVETQYF
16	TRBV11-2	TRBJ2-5	CASSLEGGRARETQYF
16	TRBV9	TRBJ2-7	CASSARAGTAGDEQYF
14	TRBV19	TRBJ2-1	CASVGLAGYNEQFF
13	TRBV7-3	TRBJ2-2	CASSFTGTGELFF
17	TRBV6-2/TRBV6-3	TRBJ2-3	CASSYTRRAGATDTQYF
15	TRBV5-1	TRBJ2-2	CASSPRWGGAGELFF
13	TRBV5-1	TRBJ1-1	CASSFRGYTEAFF
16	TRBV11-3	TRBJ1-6	CASSPTPGQGGSPLHF
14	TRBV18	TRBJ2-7	CASSPQGLGNEQYF
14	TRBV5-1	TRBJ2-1	CASSVTVSYNEQFF
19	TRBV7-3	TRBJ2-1	CASSLSVGLASGKYNEQFF
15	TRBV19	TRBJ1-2	CASRPTGGGSYGYTF
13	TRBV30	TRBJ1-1	CAWNPNGGTEAFF
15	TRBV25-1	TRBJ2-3	CASRDSQGPTDTQYF
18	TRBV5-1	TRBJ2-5	CASSSSPLAGGPRETQYF
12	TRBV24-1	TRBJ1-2	CATSDGAPGYTF
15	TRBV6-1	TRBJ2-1	CASSEERADLNEQFF
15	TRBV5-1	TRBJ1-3	CASSFGGSSGNTIYF
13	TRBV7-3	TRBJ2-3	CASSFSSGDTQYF
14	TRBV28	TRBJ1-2	CASRRPDINYGYTF
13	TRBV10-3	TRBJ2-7	CAISEHRTYEQYF